This entry lists 32 T cell receptor beta chains sequenced from one sample in a study of blood T cell repertoires in COVID-19. Measured with immunoSEQ multiplex PCR; TCRdb has only the in-frame clones, and not every one. The sample carries about 72,000 clones, 86% recorded once. Sequencing was performed on peripheral blood. All receptors come from a man aged 25 to 40 with acute or convalescent COVID-19.

The chain joins TRBV28 to TRBJ2-2; TRBD1 might be the D (6 bases). The CDR3 runs 13 residues. Deletions cut 8 bases from V and 6 bases from J, with 13 bases between. Germline loops: CDR1 MDHEN, CDR2 SYDVKM. The CDR3 loop reads CASYKRGSGELFF. CDR3 nucleotide sequence: TGTGCCAGCTATAAAAGGGGGTCCGGGGAGCTGTTTTTT.

The V call is TRBV5-1, the J call TRBJ2-3, with TRBD1 matching 7 bases. V shed 1 base, J shed 10 bases, and the junction held 9 bases outside the gene matches. The CDR3 covers 14 residues. Per germline, CDR1 SGHRS and CDR2 YFSETQ. CDR3 nucleotides: TGCGCCAGCAGCTTGCAGGGGGTGTGGGAGCCGCAGTATTTT. It translates to CASSLQGVWEPQYF.

The rearrangement uses TRBV7-9 and TRBJ1-1, with TRBD1 identical over 9 bases. The germline V gene encodes CDR1 SEHNR and CDR2 FQNEAQ (reference sequence). The ends lost 1 base at V and 6 bases at J; junction bases unmatched: 9. This CDR3 contains 16 residues. The CDR3 protein is CASSLGTGQGLAEAFF. DNA for the CDR3: TGTGCCAGCAGCTTAGGGACAGGACAGGGGTTGGCTGAAGCTTTCTTT.

CDR3 DNA sequence: TGTGCCAGCAGTTTTTTTGGGGAGGCAACTAATGAAAAACTGTTTTTT. Translated, it gives CASSFFGEATNEKLFF. The chain is built from TRBV28 and TRBJ1-4; D unresolved. This CDR3 comprises 16 residues. In germline, CDR1 is MDHEN, CDR2 SYDVKM. Trimming left V 3 bases short and J 0 bases short, with 11 bases between.

The rearrangement joins TRBV25-1 to TRBJ1-4, with TRBD1 matching over 9 bases. The CDR3 has 14 amino acids. CDR1 is MGHDK and CDR2 is SYGVNS in the germline V gene. V was pared by 8 bases and J by 8 bases, with 9 bases of the junction left unmatched. DNA of the CDR3: TGTGCCAGCGGGGACAGGGCGGCCTCCGAAAAACTGTTTTTT. It codes for CASGDRAASEKLFF.

The V and J genes are TRBV6-6 and TRBJ2-7; D remains ambiguous. Germline-derived CDR1 and CDR2 are MNHNY and SVGAGI (reference sequence). This CDR3 is 12 amino acids long. Trimming took 10 bases from V and 5 from J, leaving 15 bases between them. The CDR3 spells CATGDSGDEQYF. The CDR3 DNA reads TGTGCCACCGGAGATTCCGGAGACGAGCAGTACTTC.

The chain carries TRBV9 and TRBJ2-7; tentatively, D is TRBD1 (6 bases). Germline V gene sequence: CDR1 SGDLS, CDR2 YYNGEE. V was clipped by 4 bases and J by 2 bases, with 16 bases between them. This CDR3 region has 15 residues. CDR3 bases: TGTGCCAGCAGCCCCCAATCGGACAGTCCCTACGAGCAGTACTTC. This sequence encodes CASSPQSDSPYEQYF.

This rearrangement joins TRBV11-1 to TRBJ2-3, with TRBD2 as a possible D gene (5 bases). The germline CDR1 and CDR2 sequences are SGHAT and FQDESV (reference sequence). This CDR3 has 14 residues. V lost 11 bases and J lost 0, with 15 bases in between. The CDR3 region has the DNA TGTGCCTCCGGGAAGAGCACTAGCACAGATACGCAGTATTTT. This codes for CASGKSTSTDTQYF.

The rearrangement joins TRBV9 to TRBJ2-3; maybe TRBD1 (6 bases). The germline gives CDR1 SGDLS, CDR2 YYNGEE. V lost 3 bases and J lost 0, with 11 bases in between. The CDR3 sequence is 15 residues long. The CDR3 is CASSARDKSTDTQYF. As DNA, the CDR3 is TGTGCCAGCAGCGCCCGGGACAAGAGCACAGATACGCAGTATTTT.

J is TRBJ2-7 and V is TRBV24-1, with 10 bases lining up with TRBD1. This CDR3 has 16 amino acids. Trimming removed 3 bases from V and 2 bases from J; junction bases left unmatched: 6. Germline CDR1 and CDR2: KGHDR and SFDVKD. CDR3 residues: CATSDAGTGDPYEQYF. CDR3 nucleotides: TGTGCCACCAGTGATGCCGGGACAGGGGATCCCTACGAGCAGTACTTC.

This chain links TRBV4-1 with TRBJ1-1; D ambiguous. V was pared by 1 base and J by 3 bases, with 6 bases between. The germline V gene has CDR1 MGHRA and CDR2 YSYEKL. The CDR3 sequence is 13 residues long. The CDR3 sequence: CASSQVEYTEAFF. In DNA, the CDR3 is TGCGCCAGCAGCCAAGTAGAATACACTGAAGCTTTCTTT.

This clone appeared a single time. The chain has TRBV30 and TRBJ2-3; D ambiguous. Trimming left V 5 bases short and J 1 base short, with 16 bases between. This CDR3 has 15 amino acids. Germline assignment: CDR1 GTSNPN and CDR2 SVGIG (reference sequence). CDR3 DNA: TGTGCCTGGGTTTCCGGGTTTTATGGCACAGATACGCAGTATTTT. It translates to CAWVSGFYGTDTQYF. The variable domain in full, completed from reference TRBV30 and TRBJ2-3, reads SQTIHQWPATLVQPVGSPLSLECTVEGTSNPNLYWYRQAAGRGLQLLFYSVGIGQISSEVPQNLSASRPQDRQFILSSKKLLLSDSGFYLCAWVSGFYGTDTQYFGPGTRLTVL.

The chain has TRBV18 and TRBJ2-2; TRBD2 agrees at 7 bases. The J segment lost 3 bases and the V segment lost 4 bases, leaving 8 bases of the junction unmatched. Germline lookup yields CDR1 KGHSH and CDR2 LQKENI. CDR3 length: 16 amino acids. DNA of the CDR3: TGTGCCAGCTCACTCTGGACGGGAGGTCACACCGGGGAGCTGTTTTTT. Its translation is CASSLWTGGHTGELFF.

J is TRBJ2-3 and V is TRBV7-2, with 7 bases aligning to TRBD2. The trim removed 1 base at V and 2 bases at J, leaving 15 bases unmatched. The V gene's germline CDR1 is SGHTA and CDR2 FQGNSA. The CDR3 is 19 residues long. The CDR3 is CASSLGPPGLGGNTDTQYF. The DNA of the CDR3 is TGTGCCAGCAGCTTAGGGCCCCCTGGACTAGGAGGCAACACAGATACGCAGTATTTT.

The V gene is TRBV30, the J gene TRBJ2-3; TRBD1 is a possible D gene (6 bases). Trimming took 8 bases from V and 1 from J, leaving 13 bases between them. The CDR3 consists of 13 residues. The germline V gene encodes CDR1 GTSNPN and CDR2 SVGIG (reference sequence). CDR3: CAHNRQGTDTQYF. CDR3 coding DNA: TGTGCCCACAATCGACAGGGCACAGATACGCAGTATTTT.

The chain recombines TRBV30 with TRBJ2-1, with 8 bases identical to TRBD2. V lost 4 bases to trimming and J lost 7 bases; unmatched junction nucleotides: 12. CDR1 and CDR2 (germline): GTSNPN, SVGIG (reference sequence). This CDR3 has 15 amino acids. Here the CDR3 reads CAWTLGAGGGNEQFF. The DNA for the CDR3 is TGTGCCTGGACCTTAGGGGCGGGAGGTGGAAATGAGCAGTTCTTC. Together with reference TRBV30 and TRBJ2-1, the CDR3 gives the full variable domain: SQTIHQWPATLVQPVGSPLSLECTVEGTSNPNLYWYRQAAGRGLQLLFYSVGIGQISSEVPQNLSASRPQDRQFILSSKKLLLSDSGFYLCAWTLGAGGGNEQFFGPGTRLTVL.

This clone appeared a few times. The rearrangement joins TRBV7-3 to TRBJ2-7; 13 bases are shared with TRBD2. Germline values: CDR1 SGHTA, CDR2 FQGTGA. Trimming at V came to 5 bases and at J to 7 bases, leaving 8 bases not matched to a gene. CDR3 size: 15 residues. CDR3 sequence reads: CASSLGLAGVFEQYF. As DNA, the CDR3 is TGTGCCAGCAGCCTCGGACTAGCGGGAGTGTTTGAGCAGTACTTC.

The chain uses TRBV2 and TRBJ2-4, with no clear D. This CDR3 spans 14 amino acids. Trimming removed 2 bases at V and 0 bases at J, with 5 bases between. Looked up from germline, CDR1 is SNHLY and CDR2 is FYNNEI. This chain's CDR3 is CASSEQQAKNIQYF. CDR3 nucleotides: TGTGCCAGCAGTGAACAACAAGCCAAAAACATTCAGTACTTC.

The chain carries TRBV7-2 and TRBJ2-5; D not resolved. The V end lost 2 bases, the J end lost 2 bases, and 6 bases lay between the germline ends. This CDR3 region has 13 residues. Germline loops: CDR1 SGHTA, CDR2 FQGNSA. The CDR3 nucleotides are TGTGCCAGCAGCTTAAGCGTGCAAGAGACCCAGTACTTC. Amino acids: CASSLSVQETQYF.

The genes are TRBV7-9 and TRBJ2-1, with no clear D. V shed 8 bases and J shed 1 base, with 9 bases lying between them. The germline gives CDR1 SEHNR, CDR2 FQNEAQ (reference sequence). The CDR3 extends over 13 amino acids. The CDR3 reads CASCLASYNEQFF. CDR3 coding DNA: TGTGCCAGCTGCCTTGCGTCCTACAATGAGCAGTTCTTC. The full variable domain, completed using reference TRBV7-9 and TRBJ2-1, is DTGVSQNPRHKITKRGQNVTFRCDPISEHNRLYWYRQTLGQGPEFLTYFQNEAQLEKSRLLSDRFSAERPKGSFSTLEIQRTEQGDSAMYLCASCLASYNEQFFGPGTRLTVL.

CDR3 nucleotide sequence: TGTGCCAGTAGTACTTGGGACAGGGCGAACACTGAAGCTTTCTTT. Translation: CASSTWDRANTEAFF. The V and J genes are TRBV19 and TRBJ1-1, with 9 bases lining up with TRBD1. Germline CDR1 reads LNHDA; CDR2 reads SQIVND (reference sequence). The CDR3 spans 15 residues. V trimming: 4 bases; J trimming: 1 base; junction bases outside the gene matches: 4.

The V call is TRBV29-1, the J call TRBJ2-7; perhaps TRBD2 as D (6 bases). Germline V CDR1 and CDR2: SQVTM, ANQGSEA. Trimming took off 6 bases at V and 7 bases at J, with 19 bases between the two ends. The CDR3 covers 13 residues. CDR3 in DNA: TGCAGCGTAGTCGTCAGGGCGAGCGGGGAGCAGTACTTC. Translated, it gives CSVVVRASGEQYF.

The chain recombines TRBV28 with TRBJ1-5; 7 bases map to TRBD1. The V segment lost 5 bases and the J segment 3 bases; nucleotides outside the gene matches: 10. The germline V gene encodes CDR1 MDHEN and CDR2 SYDVKM. The CDR3 runs 16 residues. The CDR3 sequence: CASSTPQGGNNQPQHF. CDR3 bases: TGTGCCAGCAGTACTCCTCAGGGGGGCAACAATCAGCCCCAGCATTTT.

As DNA, the CDR3 is TGCGCCAGCAGCCATAATGTCAGGACAGTAAACACTGAAGCTTTCTTT. This encodes CASSHNVRTVNTEAFF. The chain is built from TRBV4-1 and TRBJ1-1; maybe TRBD1 (6 bases). The germline gives CDR1 MGHRA, CDR2 YSYEKL. V lost 3 bases and J lost 2, with 16 bases in between. The CDR3 has 16 residues.

This chain links TRBV19 with TRBJ1-5; the D gene is possibly TRBD1 (6 bases). This CDR3 is built from 12 residues. The germline gives CDR1 LNHDA, CDR2 SQIVND (reference sequence). The ends were cut back, 4 bases at V and 11 bases at J, with 12 bases in the middle. CDR3 in DNA: TGTGCCAGTAGTAAGGGGGTTCGGGCCCAGCATTTT. It specifies CASSKGVRAQHF.

V gene TRBV28 combines with J gene TRBJ1-4; tentative D call: TRBD1 (5 bases). CDR3 length: 13 amino acids. V was clipped by 8 bases and J by 8 bases, with 15 bases between them. CDR1 and CDR2 (germline): MDHEN, SYDVKM. CDR3 in DNA: TGTGCCAGCTCGATCGCGGGGGGGGAAAAACTGTTTTTT. Amino acids: CASSIAGGEKLFF.

This chain links TRBV6-2 or TRBV6-3 with TRBJ2-7, with 9 bases aligning to TRBD2. The length of the CDR3 is 15 residues. The V segment lost 3 bases and the J segment 2 bases; nucleotides outside the gene matches: 5. Germline values: CDR1 MNHEY, CDR2 SVGEGT. The CDR3 loop is CASSYGRGRAYEQYF. CDR3 nucleotide sequence: TGTGCCAGCAGTTATGGTCGCGGGAGGGCCTACGAGCAGTACTTC.

The V gene is TRBV5-4, the J gene TRBJ2-1; 14 positions agree with TRBD2. Germline V gene data show CDR1 as SGHNT and CDR2 as YYREEE (reference sequence). The ends lost 3 bases at V and 7 bases at J; junction bases unmatched: 6. The CDR3 extends over 16 amino acids. The CDR3 nucleotides are TGTGCCAGCAGCTCTTCGACTAGCGGGAGGGGGAATGAGCAGTTCTTC. Its protein product is CASSSSTSGRGNEQFF.

This sequence joins TRBV2 and TRBJ2-6; D not resolved. Germline loops: CDR1 SNHLY, CDR2 FYNNEI. V lost 7 bases and J 0 bases, leaving 4 bases between the germline ends. The CDR3 is 13 residues long. The CDR3 is CASTPSGANVLTF. CDR3 DNA: TGTGCCAGCACTCCCTCTGGGGCCAACGTCCTGACTTTC.

This chain joins TRBV30 and TRBJ2-7, with a possible D match to TRBD2 (6 bases). The V gene's germline CDR1 is GTSNPN and CDR2 SVGIG (reference sequence). Trimming cost V 5 bases and J 6 bases, with 11 bases left between them. This CDR3 is built from 11 residues. The CDR3, as DNA: TGTGCCTGGGGGAGCGGGTCCGAGCAGTACTTC. Protein product: CAWGSGSEQYF.

CDR3 loop: CASTWGDGYTF. CDR3 sequence (DNA): TGTGCCAGTACGTGGGGGGACGGCTACACCTTC. The rearrangement uses TRBV19 and TRBJ1-2, with D perhaps matching TRBD1 (5 bases). Trimming left V 7 bases short and J 8 bases short, with 11 bases between. CDR1 LNHDA and CDR2 SQIVND come from the germline V gene (reference sequence). The CDR3 totals 11 residues.

The chain recombines TRBV15 with TRBJ2-5; the match to TRBD2 covers 9 bases. Germline V CDR1 and CDR2: LNHNV, YYDKDF (reference sequence). The CDR3 is 15 amino acids. The J segment lost 1 base and the V segment lost 3 bases, leaving 3 bases of the junction unmatched. The CDR3 protein is CATSSERGVQETQYF. DNA of the CDR3: TGTGCCACCAGCAGTGAGCGGGGGGTCCAAGAGACCCAGTACTTC.